The clone carrying this TCR beta chain occurred many times. This sample was taken from a study of T cells in Graves' hyperthyroidism and ophthalmopathy. Patients aged 18 to 65 with hyperthyroidism were newly diagnosed, with duration under 2 months. Amplified regions were TCR beta CDR3 sequences from RNA transcripts. HTBI primers were the set used in a first-round RT-PCR of the TCR CDR3. In TCRdb, the multiplex PCR reads were re-called with MiXCR into one record per CDR3 protein. The sample comprises a few hundred thousand distinct CDR3 sequences, roughly 18% of which are singletons, and about half rests with the top ten. This CDR3 has 16 residues. Germline lookup yields CDR1 SEHNR and CDR2 FQNEAQ (reference sequence). J was trimmed by 2 bases and V by 3 bases; bases with no gene match: 4.

The receptor comes from a woman between 50 and 59 years old with Graves' hyperthyroidism. The chain recombines TRBV7-9 with TRBJ2-7, with 13 nucleotides matching TRBD2. The specimen was blood. The CDR3 bases are TGTGCCAGCAGCTTTACTAGCGGGAGGGCCCCCTACGAGCAGTACTTC. Translating gives CASSFTSGRAPYEQYF.